Listed here are 25 T cell receptor beta chains from one sample, sequenced in a study of memory CD4+ T cells and cytomegalovirus serostatus. The sort gate was single viable CD3+CD4+CD8-CD45RO+ cells for memory CD4+ T cells. Profiling relied on immunoSEQ multiplex PCR, and the TCRdb table lists in-frame clones only, not all of them. The data hold just under 65,000 clones, with around 77% observed a single time. The sequenced material came from memory CD4+ T cells from blood. The receptors shown here come from an adult in good health and CMV-seronegative.

The V and J genes are TRBV4-2 and TRBJ1-2, with TRBD1 as a possible D gene (6 bases). There are 15 residues in the CDR3. Germline-derived CDR1 and CDR2 are LGHNA and YNFKEQ. V lost 5 bases to trimming and J lost 4 bases, with 17 bases between them. The CDR3 is CASSYSQQGSYGYTF. The CDR3 DNA sequence: TGTGCCAGCAGCTACTCCCAGCAGGGGAGCTATGGCTACACCTTC.

V and J are TRBV15 and TRBJ2-2; 8 nucleotides align to TRBD1. Germline trimming cut 4 bases from V and 4 bases from J; bases unmatched to any gene: 8. CDR3 length: 16 amino acids. The germline V gene encodes CDR1 LNHNV and CDR2 YYDKDF (reference sequence). The CDR3 here is CATSKPGQGGTGELFF. CDR3 in DNA: TGTGCCACCAGCAAACCCGGACAGGGAGGCACCGGGGAGCTGTTTTTT.

The chain uses TRBV6-1 and TRBJ2-7; tentatively, D is TRBD1 (6 bases). This CDR3 comprises 14 residues. The germline V and J ends were trimmed by 6 bases and 6 bases, with 18 bases remaining between them. The V gene's germline CDR1 is MNHNS and CDR2 SASEGT. DNA for the CDR3: TGTGCCAGCAGGTCCGGGACATCGGTTTTCGAGCAGTACTTC. Amino acids: CASRSGTSVFEQYF.

This clone has a single count. The genes are TRBV21-1 and TRBJ2-7; the table's D call, TRBD1, has no DNA check behind it. TRBV21-1 is reported as a pseudogene. CDR3 length equals 17 residues. The CDR3 loop is CASSKGSGGQGLLGQYF. For the CDR3, the DNA is TGTGCCAGCAGCAAAGGTTCGGGGGGACAGGGGTTGTTAGGGCAGTACTTC.

The chain employs TRBV15 and TRBJ1-1; tentatively, D is TRBD1 (6 bases). Deletions cut 3 bases from V and 4 bases from J, with 15 bases between. CDR1 is LNHNV, CDR2 YYDKDF, per germline (reference sequence). CDR3 size: 15 residues. CDR3 DNA: TGTGCCACCAGCAGGGACAGTGTTGCTGGCACTGAAGCTTTCTTT. It codes for CATSRDSVAGTEAFF.

The chain has TRBV30 and TRBJ2-7; 9 bases align to TRBD1. Germline V gene data show CDR1 as GTSNPN and CDR2 as SVGIG (reference sequence). The junction had 8 bases not matched to a gene; V was cut back by 4 bases and J by 7 bases. There are 13 residues in the CDR3. CDR3 in DNA: TGTGCCTGGAAAACAGGGGGCGGTTTAGAGCAGTACTTC. It encodes CAWKTGGGLEQYF.

This clone appeared once. The chain combines TRBV5-1 with TRBJ1-3; D is uncertain. Trimming shortened V by 1 base and J by 0 bases, and 11 bases separated the two germline ends. Germline V gene data show CDR1 as SGHRS and CDR2 as YFSETQ. The CDR3 contains 16 residues. CDR3 coding DNA: TGCGCCAGCAGCTTGCTGGCGGGTCCCTCTGGAAACACCATATATTTT. Its translation is CASSLLAGPSGNTIYF.

The chain is built from TRBV9 and TRBJ2-2; the D is unclear. CDR1 is SGDLS and CDR2 is YYNGEE in the germline V gene. The CDR3 is 18 residues long. The V gene lost 0 bases and the J gene lost 2 bases, with 17 bases spanning the gap. DNA for the CDR3: TGTGCCAGCAGCGTAGGGGTCGGCGGATTAAAAAACACCGGGGAGCTGTTTTTT. Residues: CASSVGVGGLKNTGELFF.

This chain uses TRBV7-8 with TRBJ2-7; D not resolved. The CDR3 is 17 amino acids. The V and J ends lost 1 base and 2 bases respectively, with 18 bases between them. CDR1 is SGHVS and CDR2 is FQNEAQ in the germline V gene. The chain's CDR3 is CASSLVLRRNTAYEQYF. The CDR3 DNA follows: TGTGCCAGCAGCTTAGTGTTGAGGCGGAATACCGCCTACGAGCAGTACTTC.

J is TRBJ2-1 and V is TRBV28; 7 bases fit TRBD1. This CDR3 spans 14 amino acids. The germline gives CDR1 MDHEN, CDR2 SYDVKM. J was trimmed by 7 bases and V by 8 bases; bases with no gene match: 11. DNA for the CDR3: TGTGCCAGCCGTCGCCGAAACAGGGGTAATGAGCAGTTCTTC. It encodes CASRRRNRGNEQFF.

This clone was counted between two and nine times. The genes are TRBV5-1 and TRBJ1-2, with a possible D match to TRBD1 (6 bases). Germline-derived CDR1 and CDR2 are SGHRS and YFSETQ. The CDR3 is made up of 16 amino acids. The V end lost 0 bases, the J end lost 2 bases, and 14 bases lay between the germline ends. CDR3 DNA: TGCGCCAGCAGCTTGGTCGGGGGGCGCACGAACTATGGCTACACCTTC. Amino acid sequence: CASSLVGGRTNYGYTF.

This clone was counted between two and nine times. The gene calls are TRBV11-2 and TRBJ1-4; 7 positions match TRBD1. Germline-derived CDR1 and CDR2 are SGHAT and FQNNGV. The CDR3 is 17 amino acids. Trimming removed 4 bases from V and 2 bases from J; junction bases left unmatched: 10. This CDR3 is CASSSPTRQGTNEKLFF. The CDR3 DNA is TGTGCCAGCAGCTCCCCTACGAGACAGGGTACTAATGAAAAACTGTTTTTT.

This clone was recorded a few times. The rearrangement links TRBV19 to TRBJ1-5; D gene ambiguous. The length of the CDR3 is 14 residues. Germline CDR1 is LNHDA and CDR2 is SQIVND (reference sequence). Trimming pared 6 bases from V and 0 bases from J, leaving 9 bases between. CDR3 in DNA: TGTGCCAGTAGAAGGGTCAATAGCAATCAGCCCCAGCATTTT. Translated: CASRRVNSNQPQHF.

This clone was picked up many times. V usage is TRBV27 and J usage is TRBJ2-1; 10 nucleotides line up with TRBD2. Germline CDR1 MNHEY, CDR2 SMNVEV (reference sequence). This CDR3 spans 14 amino acids. Trimming at V came to 4 bases and at J to 8 bases, leaving 5 bases not matched to a gene. Here the CDR3 DNA reads TGTGCCAGCAGTTCTAGCGGGGGCCGAGATGAGCAGTTCTTC. Translated, it gives CASSSSGGRDEQFF.

This clone has more than one count but fewer than ten. The chain employs TRBV9 and TRBJ2-3; TRBD2 might be the D (6 bases). CDR3 length equals 14 residues. The V and J ends lost 2 bases and 4 bases respectively, with 11 bases between them. Germline V CDR1 and CDR2: SGDLS, YYNGEE. CDR3 DNA sequence: TGTGCCAGCAGCGTCGGGACTGCATCAGATACGCAGTATTTT. Its protein is CASSVGTASDTQYF. The full variable domain, with the rest looked up from reference TRBV9 and TRBJ2-3, is DSGVTQTPKHLITATGQRVTLRCSPRSGDLSVYWYQQSLDQGLQFLIQYYNGEERAKGNILERFSAQQFPDLHSELNLSSLELGDSALYFCASSVGTASDTQYFGPGTRLTVL.

The chain recombines TRBV5-1 with TRBJ1-4, with TRBD1 identical over 7 bases. The CDR3 runs to 17 residues. V lost 4 bases to trimming and J lost 8 bases; unmatched junction nucleotides: 17. Germline assignment: CDR1 SGHRS and CDR2 YFSETQ. The CDR3 loop is CASSPPTGSEPGEKLFF. The DNA for the CDR3 is TGCGCCAGCAGCCCACCGACAGGGAGTGAGCCTGGCGAAAAACTGTTTTTT.

This clone has at least ten counts. This chain joins TRBV7-3 and TRBJ2-3; 8 bases are shared with TRBD1. The CDR3 totals 14 residues. CDR1 SGHTA and CDR2 FQGTGA come from the germline V gene. V lost 5 bases, J lost 0 bases, and 1 base stayed unmatched. CDR3 loop: CASSRQGSTDTQYF. The CDR3 DNA sequence: TGTGCCAGCAGCCGACAGGGGAGCACAGATACGCAGTATTTT.

The J gene is TRBJ1-4, the V gene TRBV7-2; D call uncertain. The CDR3 runs 14 residues. Germline V CDR1 and CDR2: SGHTA, FQGNSA. Trimming shortened V by 3 bases and J by 8 bases, and 13 bases separated the two germline ends. CDR3 amino acids: CASSFQNSEEKLFF. The DNA for the CDR3 is TGTGCCAGCAGCTTCCAGAACAGCGAAGAAAAACTGTTTTTT.

This rearrangement joins TRBV5-1 to TRBJ2-5; 8 bases line up with TRBD1. V shed 0 bases, J shed 2 bases, and the junction held 6 bases outside the gene matches. Germline CDR1 is SGHRS and CDR2 is YFSETQ. The CDR3 consists of 16 residues. DNA for the CDR3: TGCGCCAGCAGCTTGGGGTGGGGACAGGCTCAAGAGACCCAGTACTTC. As protein: CASSLGWGQAQETQYF.

The rearrangement joins TRBV10-2 to TRBJ1-1; possibly TRBD1 for D (5 bases). V gave up 2 bases and J gave up 1 base, with 14 bases separating them. The CDR3 runs to 16 residues. Looked up from germline, CDR1 is WSHSY and CDR2 is SAAADI. The CDR3 coding sequence is TGCGCCAGCAGTGAGCCGTCAGGGTCGGGGAACACTGAAGCTTTCTTT. This sequence encodes CASSEPSGSGNTEAFF.

This clone was counted a few times. The rearrangement joins TRBV11-2 to TRBJ2-1, with D perhaps matching TRBD1 or TRBD2 (6 bases each). CDR1 SGHAT and CDR2 FQNNGV come from the germline V gene. This CDR3 region has 19 residues. Trimming took off 4 bases at V and 3 bases at J, with 25 bases between the two ends. The CDR3 loop is CASSSAWGSRGQDYNEQFF. CDR3 DNA sequence: TGTGCCAGCAGCTCCGCGTGGGGCTCCCGGGGGCAGGACTACAATGAGCAGTTCTTC.

The genes are TRBV4-2 and TRBJ1-2; weak D call: TRBD1 (5 bases). There are 16 residues in the CDR3. V lost 1 base to trimming and J lost 7 bases, with 19 bases between them. CDR1 and CDR2 from the germline V gene are LGHNA and YNFKEQ. In nucleotides, the CDR3 is TGTGCCAGCAGCCAAGGAACCGGGACGGTCCTTGGTGGCTACACCTTC. Its protein is CASSQGTGTVLGGYTF.

The rearrangement uses TRBV18 and TRBJ1-1; D gene ambiguous. With 0 bases removed from V and 0 bases from J, the gap between germline ends came to 8 bases. The germline CDR1 and CDR2 sequences are KGHSH and LQKENI. The CDR3 extends over 15 amino acids. This CDR3 reads CASSPPQPMNTEAFF. DNA for the CDR3: TGTGCCAGCTCACCACCACAGCCCATGAACACTGAAGCTTTCTTT.

The V and J genes are TRBV5-4 and TRBJ1-2; 8 nucleotides line up with TRBD1. J was trimmed by 8 bases and V by 4 bases; bases with no gene match: 13. The CDR3 runs 15 residues. CDR1 is SGHNT and CDR2 is YYREEE in the germline V gene (reference sequence). In DNA, the CDR3 is TGTGCCAGCAGCCCAGGACAGGGCCTGCGGATCGGCTACACCTTC. Protein product: CASSPGQGLRIGYTF.

The rearrangement links TRBV6-5 to TRBJ2-7, with no clear D. CDR1 is MNHEY and CDR2 is SVGAGI in the germline V gene. This CDR3 has 14 amino acids. V lost 2 bases and J 2 bases, leaving 10 bases between the germline ends. The CDR3, as DNA: TGTGCCAGCAGTTACAATTCGGCCGCCTACGAGCAGTACTTC. Its protein product is CASSYNSAAYEQYF.